This T cell receptor (beta chain) was retrieved from a study of OX40 agonist ivuxolimab in advanced cancers. Study as a whole: Patients received intravenous ivuxolimab every 2 weeks at 0.01 to 10 mg/kg.

J gave up 7 bases and V 6 bases, and 11 bases lay outside the gene matches. Germline CDR1 MDHEN, CDR2 SYDVKM. The CDR3 extends over 15 amino acids. Sequencing was performed with immunoSEQ multiplex PCR; in TCRdb, only in-frame clones are kept and a portion is missing. The sample lists over 85,000 clones, 90% to 95% seen once, with 0.26% in the top ten. This receptor was taken from an adult with an advanced solid tumor such as melanoma, head and neck, liver or kidney cancer. Sequences were derived from CD4+ or CD8+ T cells sorted from blood, sampled in a trial of the OX40 agonist ivuxolimab. This chain links TRBV28 with TRBJ2-3, with 9 bases lining up with TRBD2. The CDR3 region has the DNA TGTGCCAGCAGCGAGCGGGGGGCTAACTCAAATACGCAGTATTTT. It specifies CASSERGANSNTQYF.